This T cell receptor beta chain was profiled in a study of blood T cell repertoires in COVID-19. The protocol was immunoSEQ multiplex PCR, while the TCRdb copy is restricted to in-frame clones and leaves out a portion. The profile covers 390,000 or so clones, with 87% appearing a single time and roughly 10% taken by the ten largest. In germline, CDR1 is MDHEN, CDR2 SYDVKM. This CDR3 has 18 amino acids. V gave up 3 bases and J gave up 4 bases; unmatched junction bases: 13. The specimen was peripheral blood. The origin of this receptor is a woman in her twenties or thirties with COVID-19, enrolled during active disease. The chain links TRBV28 to TRBJ1-2, with 11 positions matching TRBD1. This CDR3 reads CASSFAAIRTGGGYGYTF. The CDR3 coding sequence is TGTGCCAGCAGTTTCGCCGCAATCCGGACAGGGGGCGGCTATGGCTACACCTTC.